A single sample is the source of the 20 T cell receptor beta chains below, sequenced in a study of shared clonotypes between healthy human individuals. Libraries were prepared by immunoSEQ multiplex PCR; TCRdb keeps only in-frame clonotypes and omits some of them. The sample comprises around 1 million clones, over 75% of which are singletons, and approximately 1.5% rests with the top ten. The sequencing sample was made of memory CD4+ T cells sorted from blood. Subset of the sample: CD45RA-negative fraction. These receptors were collected from a man younger than 35 in good health.

The chain carries TRBV9 and TRBJ2-2, with 7 bases identical to TRBD2. V lost 3 bases and J lost 1; bases outside the gene matches: 3. The CDR3 is 15 residues long. Germline CDR1 is SGDLS and CDR2 is YYNGEE. CDR3 nucleotides: TGTGCCAGCAGCGAGAGCGGGATGAACACCGGGGAGCTGTTTTTT. Amino acid sequence: CASSESGMNTGELFF. Full variable domain (outside the CDR3, taken from reference TRBV9 and TRBJ2-2): DSGVTQTPKHLITATGQRVTLRCSPRSGDLSVYWYQQSLDQGLQFLIQYYNGEERAKGNILERFSAQQFPDLHSELNLSSLELGDSALYFCASSESGMNTGELFFGEGSRLTVL.

This clone was picked up one time. The rearrangement links TRBV11-2 to TRBJ2-5, with D unresolved. CDR3 length: 13 residues. Germline values: CDR1 SGHAT, CDR2 FQNNGV. Trimming pared 0 bases from V and 9 bases from J, leaving 11 bases between. The CDR3 sequence: CASSLDFNGAQYF. CDR3 in DNA: TGTGCCAGCAGCTTAGATTTTAACGGAGCCCAGTACTTC.

This clone was observed once. This chain connects TRBV6-6 to TRBJ1-2; D gene unclear. This CDR3 spans 15 amino acids. The germline V and J ends were trimmed by 0 bases and 6 bases, with 14 bases remaining between them. The germline CDR1 and CDR2 sequences are MNHNY and SVGAGI (reference sequence). CDR3 sequence: CASSYSPEDTNGYTF. The CDR3 DNA sequence: TGTGCCAGCAGTTACTCGCCGGAGGATACCAATGGCTACACCTTC.

The rearrangement uses TRBV28 and TRBJ1-2, with 9 bases identical to TRBD1. This CDR3 region has 13 residues. The J segment lost 7 bases and the V segment lost 6 bases, leaving 6 bases of the junction unmatched. Germline loops: CDR1 MDHEN, CDR2 SYDVKM. CDR3 DNA sequence: TGTGCCAGCAGCGGGACAGGGCGAGGTGGCTACACCTTC. This gives the protein CASSGTGRGGYTF.

The chain has TRBV5-8 and TRBJ2-5, with 9 bases identical to TRBD1. The germline CDR1 and CDR2 sequences are SGHTS and YDEGEE. V lost 4 bases, J lost 5 bases, and 9 bases stayed unmatched. This CDR3 has 15 amino acids. The CDR3 loop is CASSNGQGLRETQYF. As DNA, the CDR3 is TGTGCCAGCAGCAACGGACAGGGGTTACGGGAGACCCAGTACTTC. The full variable domain, its missing parts supplied by reference TRBV5-8 and TRBJ2-5, is EAGVTQSPTHLIKTRGQQATLRCSPISGHTSVYWYQQALGLGLQFLLWYDEGEERNRGNFPPRFSGRQFPNYSSELNVNALELEDSALYLCASSNGQGLRETQYFGPGTRLLVL.

This chain joins TRBV2 and TRBJ2-1, with D perhaps TRBD1 (5 bases). Trimming stripped 7 bases from V and 2 bases from J, with 15 bases between. Germline-derived CDR1 and CDR2 are SNHLY and FYNNEI. The CDR3 is made up of 15 amino acids. The CDR3 sequence is CASTEGVITYNEQFF. DNA of the CDR3: TGTGCCAGCACCGAAGGGGTTATCACCTACAATGAGCAGTTCTTC.

The rearrangement joins TRBV9 to TRBJ1-4; 7 nucleotides line up with TRBD1. The CDR3 sequence is 17 residues long. Per the germline V gene, CDR1 is SGDLS and CDR2 is YYNGEE. J was trimmed by 7 bases and V by 7 bases; bases with no gene match: 19. The CDR3 region has the DNA TGTGCCAGCCACAGGGACACAGGGGTAGGTTCGGGTGAAAAACTGTTTTTT. Protein sequence: CASHRDTGVGSGEKLFF.

The V call is TRBV5-8, the J call TRBJ1-4; 10 positions agree with TRBD1. The CDR3 consists of 16 residues. The ends lost 4 bases at V and 0 bases at J; junction bases unmatched: 3. Germline V gene lookup returns CDR1 SGHTS and CDR2 YDEGEE. The CDR3 DNA is TGTGCCAGCAGCAGGGACAGGGGAACAACTAATGAAAAACTGTTTTTT. Encoded protein: CASSRDRGTTNEKLFF.

This chain links TRBV19 with TRBJ1-1, with a weak D call TRBD1 (6 bases). This CDR3 spans 14 amino acids. From germline, CDR1 is LNHDA and CDR2 SQIVND (reference sequence). V was trimmed by 5 bases and J by 10 bases, leaving 20 bases between them. The CDR3 bases are TGTGCCAGTAGTTACAGGGTCGGGGGGCTTGGAGCTTTCTTT. Amino acids: CASSYRVGGLGAFF.

The genes are TRBV5-6 and TRBJ1-1; D gene uncertain. This CDR3 is built from 15 residues. Germline CDR1 reads SGHDT; CDR2 reads YYEEEE. V lost 2 bases to trimming and J lost 4 bases, with 15 bases between them. The CDR3 loop is CASSLNSQSRTEAFF. CDR3 bases: TGTGCCAGCAGCTTAAACAGTCAATCCCGCACTGAAGCTTTCTTT.

Points on this clone: Sequence at one end of the junction differs from germline and may be a read error. This chain links TRBV7-7 with TRBJ2-5; either TRBD1 or TRBD2 may fit D (5 bases each). Germline loops: CDR1 SSHAT, CDR2 FNYEAQ (reference sequence). The CDR3 spans 13 residues. The CDR3 DNA sequence: TGTGCTAGCAGTCGGGGCAAGGGGGAGACCCAGTACTTC. Translating gives CASSRGKGETQYF.

V is TRBV5-1 and J is TRBJ2-5; D is unclear. CDR1 and CDR2 (germline): SGHRS, YFSETQ. This CDR3 spans 14 amino acids. Trimming removed 0 bases at V and 1 base at J, with 7 bases between. This CDR3 is CASSLGPVQETQYF. The CDR3 region has the DNA TGCGCCAGCAGCTTGGGGCCCGTCCAAGAGACCCAGTACTTC.

The chain uses TRBV4-3 and TRBJ1-1; no firm D call. The CDR3 covers 13 residues. V gave up 2 bases and J gave up 8 bases, with 12 bases separating them. Germline V gene lookup returns CDR1 LGHNA and CDR2 YSLEER. Written as DNA, the CDR3 is TGCGCCAGCAGCCAACGAGCCGGTCTCGAAGCTTTCTTT. Amino acids: CASSQRAGLEAFF.

The rearrangement uses TRBV10-1 and TRBJ2-2; weak D call: TRBD2 (5 bases). V was shortened by 8 bases and J by 1 base, with 11 bases between the two germline ends. Germline CDR1 reads WNHNN; CDR2 reads SYGVQD (reference sequence). The CDR3 totals 14 residues. The chain's CDR3 is CASRLNWNTGELFF. The CDR3 coding sequence is TGCGCCAGCCGACTAAATTGGAACACCGGGGAGCTGTTTTTT.

A remark on this clone: Other nucleotide sequences in the sample specify the same CDR3. The chain employs TRBV5-1 and TRBJ2-5; 8 positions agree with TRBD1. The CDR3 spans 14 residues. Germline CDR1 is SGHRS and CDR2 is YFSETQ. With 4 bases clipped from V and 3 bases from J, the junction kept 5 bases outside the gene matches. Here the CDR3 DNA reads TGCGCCAGCAGCCTCGGACAGGGAAAAGAGACCCAGTACTTC. The encoded protein is CASSLGQGKETQYF.

The chain is built from TRBV18 and TRBJ1-6; tentative D call: TRBD1 (5 bases). CDR3 length equals 14 residues. V lost 6 bases and J 6 bases, leaving 12 bases between the germline ends. CDR1 is KGHSH, CDR2 LQKENI, per germline. The CDR3 reads CASSRDGINSPLHF. CDR3 DNA: TGTGCCAGCTCTCGGGACGGCATTAATTCACCCCTCCACTTT.

J is TRBJ2-5 and V is TRBV11-2, with D hard to call. Trimming stripped 4 bases from V and 4 bases from J, with 10 bases between. This CDR3 contains 13 residues. Germline values: CDR1 SGHAT, CDR2 FQNNGV. The CDR3 reads CASSSPWRETQYF. In DNA, the CDR3 is TGTGCCAGCAGCTCTCCATGGCGAGAGACCCAGTACTTC. The complete variable domain, with remaining parts taken from reference TRBV11-2 and TRBJ2-5, reads EAGVAQSPRYKIIEKRQSVAFWCNPISGHATLYWYQQILGQGPKLLIQFQNNGVVDDSQLPKDRFSAERLKGVDSTLKIQPAKLEDSAVYLCASSSPWRETQYFGPGTRLLVL.

The chain uses TRBV5-4 and TRBJ2-2; no clear D. Germline CDR1 SGHNT, CDR2 YYREEE (reference sequence). Trimming pared 4 bases from V and 6 bases from J, leaving 7 bases between. The CDR3 sequence is 12 residues long. In nucleotides, the CDR3 is TGTGCCAGCAGCCAGACGTCCGGGGAGCTGTTTTTT. Translating gives CASSQTSGELFF. Supplemented by reference TRBV5-4 and TRBJ2-2, the full variable domain reads ETGVTQSPTHLIKTRGQQVTLRCSSQSGHNTVSWYQQALGQGPQFIFQYYREEENGRGNFPPRFSGLQFPNYSSELNVNALELDDSALYLCASSQTSGELFFGEGSRLTVL.

The chain has TRBV11-2 and TRBJ2-2; 10 bases agree with TRBD1. The germline V gene encodes CDR1 SGHAT and CDR2 FQNNGV. The J segment lost 5 bases and the V segment lost 7 bases, leaving 10 bases of the junction unmatched. The CDR3 has 16 amino acids. The CDR3 nucleotides are TGTGCCAGCATCCGGTCCGGGACAGGGGCGACCGGGGAGCTGTTTTTT. Translated, it gives CASIRSGTGATGELFF. Full variable domain (missing parts from reference TRBV11-2 and TRBJ2-2): EAGVAQSPRYKIIEKRQSVAFWCNPISGHATLYWYQQILGQGPKLLIQFQNNGVVDDSQLPKDRFSAERLKGVDSTLKIQPAKLEDSAVYLCASIRSGTGATGELFFGEGSRLTVL.

The J gene is TRBJ2-7, the V gene TRBV9; the D gene is possibly TRBD2 (5 bases). Looked up from germline, CDR1 is SGDLS and CDR2 is YYNGEE. V was cut by 0 bases and J by 2 bases, with 12 bases left in between. There are 15 residues in the CDR3. CDR3 amino acids: CASSVADVGTYEQYF. The CDR3 nucleotides are TGTGCCAGCAGCGTAGCGGATGTCGGGACCTACGAGCAGTACTTC. Looking up the rest from reference TRBV9 and TRBJ2-7 gives the full variable domain: DSGVTQTPKHLITATGQRVTLRCSPRSGDLSVYWYQQSLDQGLQFLIQYYNGEERAKGNILERFSAQQFPDLHSELNLSSLELGDSALYFCASSVADVGTYEQYFGPGTRLTVT.